The rows below give T cell receptor beta chains drawn from one sample of a study of blood T cells in healthy people across ages. TCRdb used MiXCR to reprocess the 5' RACE reads, holding one entry per CDR3 protein. The table includes roughly 2 million distinct CDR3 sequences, around half detected once. The sequenced material came from blood. The receptors here all came from a woman aged 40 to 55 in good health. Each CDR3 is given with its conserved first and last residue. D genes are given only for firm matches. Size values are once, few and many counts, or a class for expanded clones, and some rows have none.

clone_size: NA
d_call: NA
v_call: TRBV6-1
j_call: TRBJ1-6
cdr3_nt: TGTGCCAGCAGCGGGATCCCCTATAATTCACCCCTCCACTTT
cdr3_aa: CASSGIPYNSPLHF

clone_size: NA
d_call: NA
v_call: TRBV28
j_call: TRBJ2-5
cdr3_nt: TGTGCCAGCAGTCTGCCACTGGGACGGAAAGAGACCCAGTACTTC
cdr3_aa: CASSLPLGRKETQYF

clone_size: NA
d_call: TRBD1
v_call: TRBV7-2
j_call: TRBJ1-4
cdr3_nt: TGTGCCAGCAGCTCAGGGGGACGGAGAGAAAAACTGTTTTTT
cdr3_aa: CASSSGGRREKLFF

clone_size: few
d_call: NA
v_call: TRBV20-1
j_call: TRBJ1-2
cdr3_nt: TGCAGTGCTAGAGGGGTCTATGGCTACACCTTC
cdr3_aa: CSARGVYGYTF

clone_size: few
d_call: TRBD1
v_call: TRBV6-5
j_call: TRBJ2-3
cdr3_nt: TGTGCCAGCAGTAAGGGGGCGGGTACGCAGTATTTT
cdr3_aa: CASSKGAGTQYF

clone_size: NA
d_call: NA
v_call: TRBV28
j_call: TRBJ1-2
cdr3_nt: TGTGCCAGCAGTTTCGGCGGACAGCCCGTCTATGGCTACACCTTC
cdr3_aa: CASSFGGQPVYGYTF

clone_size: NA
d_call: TRBD2
v_call: TRBV9
j_call: TRBJ2-2
cdr3_nt: TGTGCCAGCAGCGCCATAGCGGGGGCCTACACCGGGGGGCTGTTTTTT
cdr3_aa: CASSAIAGAYTGGLFF

clone_size: NA
d_call: TRBD2
v_call: TRBV4-3
j_call: TRBJ2-1
cdr3_nt: TGCGCCAGCAGCCAAGAGTGGGCTAGCGGACCCGCAAATGAGCAGTTCTTC
cdr3_aa: CASSQEWASGPANEQFF

clone_size: NA
d_call: TRBD2
v_call: TRBV12-3/TRBV12-4
j_call: TRBJ2-3
cdr3_nt: TGTGCCAGCACCAAAGCGGGGGGGAGCACAGATACGCAGTATTTT
cdr3_aa: CASTKAGGSTDTQYF

clone_size: few
d_call: TRBD2
v_call: TRBV7-8
j_call: TRBJ2-1
cdr3_nt: TGTGCCAGCAGCTTAGAAGCGGGGCAAGAGACCCAGTTCTTC
cdr3_aa: CASSLEAGQETQFF

clone_size: NA
d_call: TRBD2
v_call: TRBV9
j_call: TRBJ2-1
cdr3_nt: TGTGCCAGCAGCGTGAGTAGAGCGGGGGGGCAGGGGAACAATGAGCAGTTCTTC
cdr3_aa: CASSVSRAGGQGNNEQFF

clone_size: many
d_call: NA
v_call: TRBV12-3/TRBV12-4
j_call: TRBJ2-7
cdr3_nt: TGTGCCAGCAGTTCGGACCTCTACGAGCAGTACTTC
cdr3_aa: CASSSDLYEQYF

clone_size: NA
d_call: NA
v_call: TRBV29-1
j_call: TRBJ1-2
cdr3_nt: TGCAGCGTTGAAACCAAAAGGACAGTCTATGACTACACCTTC
cdr3_aa: CSVETKRTVYDYTF

clone_size: NA
d_call: NA
v_call: TRBV6-1
j_call: TRBJ1-5
cdr3_nt: TGTGCCAGCAGTGATGGCTCCTATCAGCCCCAGCATTTT
cdr3_aa: CASSDGSYQPQHF

clone_size: NA
d_call: NA
v_call: TRBV27
j_call: TRBJ1-1
cdr3_nt: TGTGCCAGCAGTCCATTCCAGGGAGTCGGCACTGAAGCTTTCTTT
cdr3_aa: CASSPFQGVGTEAFF

clone_size: NA
d_call: NA
v_call: TRBV12-3/TRBV12-4
j_call: TRBJ2-1
cdr3_nt: TGTGCCAGCAGTTTATTCCCCGAAGCCAGGGCTATGAATGAGCAGTTCTTC
cdr3_aa: CASSLFPEARAMNEQFF

clone_size: few
d_call: NA
v_call: TRBV20-1
j_call: TRBJ1-2
cdr3_nt: TGCAGTGGCGGGGCAGGGGCTAACTATGGCTACACCTTC
cdr3_aa: CSGGAGANYGYTF

clone_size: NA
d_call: TRBD2
v_call: TRBV10-3
j_call: TRBJ2-1
cdr3_nt: TGTGCCATCAGTGAGGGGACTAGCTACAATGAGCAGTTCTTC
cdr3_aa: CAISEGTSYNEQFF

clone_size: few
d_call: TRBD2
v_call: TRBV28
j_call: TRBJ2-1
cdr3_nt: TGTGCCAGCACCCCAAGTGGGACTAGTTTGCAGTTCTTC
cdr3_aa: CASTPSGTSLQFF

clone_size: NA
d_call: NA
v_call: TRBV7-2
j_call: TRBJ2-7
cdr3_nt: TGTGCCAGCAGCTTAGGTGAGGGGACACTCTACGAGCAGTACTTC
cdr3_aa: CASSLGEGTLYEQYF

clone_size: many
d_call: NA
v_call: TRBV10-3
j_call: TRBJ2-5
cdr3_nt: TGTGCCATCAGGGGCCAACAAGAGACCCAGTACTTC
cdr3_aa: CAIRGQQETQYF

clone_size: few
d_call: NA
v_call: TRBV7-2
j_call: TRBJ2-5
cdr3_nt: TGTGCCAGCAGCTGGGGATTTGGGACCCAGTACTTC
cdr3_aa: CASSWGFGTQYF

clone_size: NA
d_call: NA
v_call: TRBV18
j_call: TRBJ1-2
cdr3_nt: TGTGCCAGCTCACCAGATGAGAACTATGGCTACACCTTC
cdr3_aa: CASSPDENYGYTF

clone_size: few
d_call: NA
v_call: TRBV7-8
j_call: TRBJ2-5
cdr3_nt: TGTGCCAGCAGCTACAGCGAACCCGAGACCCAGTACTTC
cdr3_aa: CASSYSEPETQYF

clone_size: few
d_call: TRBD1
v_call: TRBV5-1
j_call: TRBJ2-6
cdr3_nt: TGCGCCAGCAACCCGACAGGGACTGGGGCCAACGTCCTGACTTTC
cdr3_aa: CASNPTGTGANVLTF

clone_size: NA
d_call: TRBD2
v_call: TRBV9
j_call: TRBJ2-3
cdr3_nt: TGTGCCAGCACCGTGCGGGGGTTGGGGACAGATACGCAGTATTTT
cdr3_aa: CASTVRGLGTDTQYF

clone_size: NA
d_call: NA
v_call: TRBV21-1
j_call: TRBJ2-2
cdr3_nt: TGTGCCAGCAGCAAAGGAAGGACAGGGGTTGTAATCACCGGGGAGCTGTTTTTT
cdr3_aa: CASSKGRTGVVITGELFF

clone_size: NA
d_call: NA
v_call: TRBV20-1
j_call: TRBJ1-5
cdr3_nt: TGCAGTGCTAGAGATTCCCTCACAGGGCAGGATCAGCCCCAGCATTTT
cdr3_aa: CSARDSLTGQDQPQHF

clone_size: NA
d_call: TRBD1
v_call: TRBV5-6
j_call: TRBJ2-3
cdr3_nt: TGTGCCAGCAGCTCGGACAGGATCCCAGATACGCAGTATTTT
cdr3_aa: CASSSDRIPDTQYF